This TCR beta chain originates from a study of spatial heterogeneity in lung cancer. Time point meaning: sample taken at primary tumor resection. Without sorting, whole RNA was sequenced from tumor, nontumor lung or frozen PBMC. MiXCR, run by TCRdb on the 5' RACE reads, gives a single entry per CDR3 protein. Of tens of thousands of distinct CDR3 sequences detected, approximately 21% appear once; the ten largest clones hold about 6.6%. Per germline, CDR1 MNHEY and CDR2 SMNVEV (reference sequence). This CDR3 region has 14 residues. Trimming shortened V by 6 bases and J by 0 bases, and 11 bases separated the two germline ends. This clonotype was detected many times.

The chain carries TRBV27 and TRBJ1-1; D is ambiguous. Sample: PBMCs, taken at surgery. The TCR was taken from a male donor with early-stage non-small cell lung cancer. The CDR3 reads CASRTIIMNTEAFF. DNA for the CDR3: TGTGCCAGCAGGACAATAATTATGAACACTGAAGCTTTCTTT.